Shown below are 14 T cell receptor beta chains from a single sample sequenced in a study of CD8 T cells in Susac syndrome. RNA in amounts of about 0.5 to 1 ug was reverse transcribed with random hexamers. MiXCR, run by TCRdb on the immunoSEQ multiplex PCR reads, gives a single entry per CDR3 protein. The data show approximately 54,000 distinct CDR3 sequences, with 95% seen just once and approximately 0.8% held by the top ten. The sequenced sample was CD8+ T cells from PBMCs. Receptor source: a human donor with Susac syndrome.

This clonotype was counted once. V and J are TRBV4-2 and TRBJ2-1; TRBD1 matches 7 bases. The junction had 3 bases not matched to a gene; V was cut back by 8 bases and J by 8 bases. This CDR3 is built from 11 residues. Germline-derived CDR1 and CDR2 are LGHNA and YNFKEQ. The CDR3 region is CASLQGHEQFF. As DNA, the CDR3 is TGTGCCAGCCTACAGGGGCATGAGCAGTTCTTC.

The chain couples TRBV29-1 to TRBJ1-2; tentatively, D is TRBD1 (6 bases). Germline lookup yields CDR1 SQVTM and CDR2 ANQGSEA. The V end was cut by 4 bases, the J end by 0 bases, with 9 bases between. CDR3 length: 13 amino acids. The CDR3 spells CSVADRTNYGYTF. CDR3 sequence (DNA): TGCAGCGTTGCAGACAGGACTAACTATGGCTACACCTTC.

The count of this clonotype is one. The chain couples TRBV9 to TRBJ1-2; D gene uncertain. The ends were cut back, 0 bases at V and 2 bases at J, with 8 bases in the middle. Germline CDR1 is SGDLS and CDR2 is YYNGEE. There are 14 residues in the CDR3. Written as DNA, the CDR3 is TGTGCCAGCAGCGTAGCGCTCAGCAACTATGGCTACACCTTC. Translated, it gives CASSVALSNYGYTF.

The CDR3 DNA follows: TGTGCCAGCAGCCAAGATACGGGGGGTTTGGAGACCCAGTACTTC. This sequence encodes CASSQDTGGLETQYF. The rearrangement uses TRBV14 and TRBJ2-5, with 7 bases aligning to TRBD2. Trimming removed 0 bases from V and 5 bases from J; junction bases left unmatched: 6. Germline CDR1 SGHDN, CDR2 FVKESK. There are 15 residues in the CDR3.

The genes are TRBV11-2 and TRBJ2-5, with TRBD1 matching over 8 bases. Germline values: CDR1 SGHAT, CDR2 FQNNGV. V shed 3 bases and J 4 bases; nucleotides not matched to a gene: 7. This CDR3 has 15 amino acids. The CDR3 loop reads CASSFHSGGAETQYF. CDR3 nucleotide sequence: TGTGCCAGCAGCTTCCACTCAGGGGGCGCAGAGACCCAGTACTTC. The full variable domain, completed using reference TRBV11-2 and TRBJ2-5, is EAGVAQSPRYKIIEKRQSVAFWCNPISGHATLYWYQQILGQGPKLLIQFQNNGVVDDSQLPKDRFSAERLKGVDSTLKIQPAKLEDSAVYLCASSFHSGGAETQYFGPGTRLLVL.

CDR3 nucleotide sequence: TGTGCCAGCAGCTTAGTGAGCGCCAAGGCGGGCCGGGGCACTGAAGCTTTCTTT. Translated, it gives CASSLVSAKAGRGTEAFF. The chain is built from TRBV7-9 and TRBJ1-1; D remains ambiguous. The CDR3 contains 18 residues. V was shortened by 1 base and J by 4 bases, with 22 bases between the two germline ends. CDR1 and CDR2 from the germline V gene are SEHNR and FQNEAQ (reference sequence).

V usage is TRBV4-3 and J usage is TRBJ1-2; D is uncertain. The CDR3 has 14 amino acids. The V and J ends lost 0 bases and 5 bases respectively, with 10 bases between them. Per germline, CDR1 LGHNA and CDR2 YSLEER. The CDR3 region is CASSQDSVGYGYTF. The CDR3 nucleotides are TGCGCCAGCAGCCAAGATTCCGTAGGGTATGGCTACACCTTC.

The chain combines TRBV5-6 with TRBJ1-1; D gene unclear. V was clipped by 0 bases and J by 3 bases, with 9 bases between them. The germline gives CDR1 SGHDT, CDR2 YYEEEE. CDR3 length equals 14 residues. CDR3 loop: CASSLGRWDTEAFF. CDR3 bases: TGTGCCAGCAGCTTGGGAAGGTGGGACACTGAAGCTTTCTTT.

The chain has TRBV30 and TRBJ2-3; D is unclear. In germline, CDR1 is GTSNPN, CDR2 SVGIG (reference sequence). The CDR3 consists of 14 residues. V gave up 0 bases and J gave up 4 bases, with 11 bases separating them. The CDR3 sequence is CAWSVVGLADTQYF. Here the CDR3 DNA reads TGTGCCTGGAGTGTCGTAGGGTTGGCAGATACGCAGTATTTT.

V gene TRBV20-1 combines with J gene TRBJ1-2, with TRBD1 as a possible D gene (6 bases). Germline values: CDR1 DFQATT, CDR2 SNEGSKA (reference sequence). Trimming pared 5 bases from V and 7 bases from J, leaving 17 bases between. This CDR3 comprises 13 residues. The CDR3 loop reads CSASGGRLSGYTF. The CDR3 DNA is TGCAGTGCTTCTGGGGGCCGCCTATCTGGCTACACCTTC.

This sequence joins TRBV19 and TRBJ2-1, with 9 positions matching TRBD1. Per the germline V gene, CDR1 is LNHDA and CDR2 is SQIVND (reference sequence). V lost 4 bases to trimming and J lost 4 bases; unmatched junction nucleotides: 5. The CDR3 has 15 residues. Written as DNA, the CDR3 is TGTGCCAGTAGTACCGGGACAGGGCCATACAATGAGCAGTTCTTC. This gives the protein CASSTGTGPYNEQFF.

The V call is TRBV6-6, the J call TRBJ2-5; no firm D call. CDR3 size: 13 residues. V gave up 8 bases and J gave up 5 bases, with 15 bases separating them. The germline gives CDR1 MNHNY, CDR2 SVGAGI (reference sequence). CDR3 sequence (DNA): TGTGCCAGCGGGGTACTTAGCAGGGAGACCCAGTACTTC. Its protein is CASGVLSRETQYF.

The V and J genes are TRBV30 and TRBJ1-6; 11 nucleotides line up with TRBD1. Per the germline V gene, CDR1 is GTSNPN and CDR2 is SVGIG (reference sequence). This CDR3 is built from 15 residues. The V segment lost 3 bases and the J segment 10 bases; nucleotides outside the gene matches: 8. This chain's CDR3 is CAWSGVGQGASPLHF. The CDR3 DNA reads as TGTGCCTGGAGCGGAGTTGGACAGGGGGCATCACCCCTCCACTTT.

The chain carries TRBV5-6 and TRBJ2-3; 10 bases match TRBD2. This CDR3 contains 18 residues. Germline V gene data show CDR1 as SGHDT and CDR2 as YYEEEE. Losses at the gene ends were 1 base for V and 5 bases for J; bases not matched to a gene: 13. CDR3: CASSLQWPAGGPGDTQYF. Written as DNA, the CDR3 is TGTGCCAGCAGCTTGCAGTGGCCAGCGGGGGGGCCGGGAGATACGCAGTATTTT.